This T cell receptor beta chain was recovered during a study of sequential checkpoint blockade in melanoma. Noted treatment: randomized to nivolumab then ipilimumab (arm A) or the reverse (arm B). From thawed PBMCs, live CD3+CD8+ cells negative for CD19 and CD56 were sorted. The assay was immunoSEQ multiplex PCR, and TCRdb's table has in-frame clones only and misses some. The profile shows 25,000 to 30,000 clones, approximately 83% of them singletons. This sequence originates from a human donor with melanoma. Sample: CD8+ T cells sorted from blood (inferred from file names), taken from a patient given nivolumab and ipilimumab in sequence.

The DNA for the CDR3 is TGTGCCAGCAGTTCCGGGGGAGAGAACACTGAAGCTTTCTTT. The encoded protein is CASSSGGENTEAFF. The chain carries TRBV28 and TRBJ1-1; TRBD1 might be the D (5 bases). The germline V gene encodes CDR1 MDHEN and CDR2 SYDVKM. The CDR3 has 14 amino acids. Trimming stripped 4 bases from V and 1 base from J, with 10 bases between.